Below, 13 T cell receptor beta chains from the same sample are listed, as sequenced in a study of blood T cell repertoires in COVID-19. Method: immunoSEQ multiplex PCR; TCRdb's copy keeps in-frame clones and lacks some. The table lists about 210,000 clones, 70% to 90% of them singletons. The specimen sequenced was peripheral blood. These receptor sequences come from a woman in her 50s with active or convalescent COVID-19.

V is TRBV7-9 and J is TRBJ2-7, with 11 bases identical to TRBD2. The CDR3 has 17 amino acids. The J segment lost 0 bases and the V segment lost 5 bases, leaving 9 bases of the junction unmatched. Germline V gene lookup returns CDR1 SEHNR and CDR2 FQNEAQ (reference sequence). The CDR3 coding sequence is TGTGCCAGCAGCAAAGCAGGTACTAGCGGGGGCTCCTACGAGCAGTACGTC. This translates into CASSKAGTSGGSYEQYV.

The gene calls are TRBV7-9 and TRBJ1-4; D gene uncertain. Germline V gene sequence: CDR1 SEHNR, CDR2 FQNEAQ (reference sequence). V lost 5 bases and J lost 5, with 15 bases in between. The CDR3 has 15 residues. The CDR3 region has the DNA TGTGCCAGCAGCCCCCCCCAAACAGTCAATGAAAAACTGTTTTTT. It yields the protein CASSPPQTVNEKLFF. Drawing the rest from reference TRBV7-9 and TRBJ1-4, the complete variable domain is DTGVSQNPRHKITKRGQNVTFRCDPISEHNRLYWYRQTLGQGPEFLTYFQNEAQLEKSRLLSDRFSAERPKGSFSTLEIQRTEQGDSAMYLCASSPPQTVNEKLFFGSGTQLSVL.

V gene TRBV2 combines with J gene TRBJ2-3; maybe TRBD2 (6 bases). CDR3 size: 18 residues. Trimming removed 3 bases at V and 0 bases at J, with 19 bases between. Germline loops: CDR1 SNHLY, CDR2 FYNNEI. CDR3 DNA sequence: TGTGCCAGCAGTGATGCGCCGCTTAAGGGACTCAGCACAGATACGCAGTATTTT. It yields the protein CASSDAPLKGLSTDTQYF.

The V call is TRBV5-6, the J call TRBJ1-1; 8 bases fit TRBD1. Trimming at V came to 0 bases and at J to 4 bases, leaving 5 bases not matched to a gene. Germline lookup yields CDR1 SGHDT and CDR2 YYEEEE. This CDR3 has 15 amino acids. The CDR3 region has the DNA TGTGCCAGCAGCTTGGTAGGACAGGGTGGCACTGAAGCTTTCTTT. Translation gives CASSLVGQGGTEAFF.

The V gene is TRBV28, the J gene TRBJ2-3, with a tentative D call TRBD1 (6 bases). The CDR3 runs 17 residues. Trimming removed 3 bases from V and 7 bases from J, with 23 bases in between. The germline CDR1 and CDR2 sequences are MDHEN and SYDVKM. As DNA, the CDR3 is TGTGCCAGCAGTTTGGGCCTTGGACAGCCCGGTTTCAATACGCAGTATTTT. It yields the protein CASSLGLGQPGFNTQYF. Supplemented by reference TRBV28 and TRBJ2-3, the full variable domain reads DVKVTQSSRYLVKRTGEKVFLECVQDMDHENMFWYRQDPGLGLRLIYFSYDVKMKEKGDIPEGYSVSREKKERFSLILESASTNQTSMYLCASSLGLGQPGFNTQYFGPGTRLTVL.

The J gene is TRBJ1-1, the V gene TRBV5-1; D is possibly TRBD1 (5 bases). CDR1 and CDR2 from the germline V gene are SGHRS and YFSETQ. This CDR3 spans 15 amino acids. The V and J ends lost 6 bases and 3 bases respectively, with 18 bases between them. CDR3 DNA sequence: TGCGCCAGCACCTCCGGGGGTGGGGAGGACACTGAAGCTTTCTTT. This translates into CASTSGGGEDTEAFF.

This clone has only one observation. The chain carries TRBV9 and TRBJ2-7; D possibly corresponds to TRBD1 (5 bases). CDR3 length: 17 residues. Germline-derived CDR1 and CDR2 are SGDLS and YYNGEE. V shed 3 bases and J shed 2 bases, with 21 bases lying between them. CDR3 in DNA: TGTGCCAGCAGCGAGGGGTCCCAAGATAGGTTCCCCTACGAGCAGTACTTC. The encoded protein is CASSEGSQDRFPYEQYF. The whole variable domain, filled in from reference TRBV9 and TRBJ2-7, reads DSGVTQTPKHLITATGQRVTLRCSPRSGDLSVYWYQQSLDQGLQFLIQYYNGEERAKGNILERFSAQQFPDLHSELNLSSLELGDSALYFCASSEGSQDRFPYEQYFGPGTRLTVT.

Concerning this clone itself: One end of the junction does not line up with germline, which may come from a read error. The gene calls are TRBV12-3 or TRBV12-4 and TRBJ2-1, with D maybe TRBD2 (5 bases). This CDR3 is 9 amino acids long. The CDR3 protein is CASGWTPLF. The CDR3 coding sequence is TGTGCCAGCGGTTGGACTCCCCTCTTC.

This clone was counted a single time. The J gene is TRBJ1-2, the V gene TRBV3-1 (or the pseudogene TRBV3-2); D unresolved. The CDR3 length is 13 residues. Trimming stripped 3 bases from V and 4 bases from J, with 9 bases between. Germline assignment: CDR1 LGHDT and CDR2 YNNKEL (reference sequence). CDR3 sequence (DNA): TGTGCCAGCAGCCAGGCCCAAATCTATGGCTACACCTTC. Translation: CASSQAQIYGYTF.

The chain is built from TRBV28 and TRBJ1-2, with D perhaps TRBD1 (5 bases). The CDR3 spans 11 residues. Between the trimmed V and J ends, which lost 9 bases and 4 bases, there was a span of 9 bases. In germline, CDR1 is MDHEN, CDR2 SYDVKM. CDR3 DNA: TGTGCCAGTTCAGGGCTCTATGGCTACACCTTC. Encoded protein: CASSGLYGYTF.

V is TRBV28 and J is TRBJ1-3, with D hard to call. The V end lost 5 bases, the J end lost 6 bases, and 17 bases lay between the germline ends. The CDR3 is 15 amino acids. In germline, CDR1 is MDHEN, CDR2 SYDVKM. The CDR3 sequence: CASSSPGAIENTIYF. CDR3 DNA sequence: TGTGCCAGCAGTAGTCCGGGAGCCATTGAAAACACCATATATTTT.

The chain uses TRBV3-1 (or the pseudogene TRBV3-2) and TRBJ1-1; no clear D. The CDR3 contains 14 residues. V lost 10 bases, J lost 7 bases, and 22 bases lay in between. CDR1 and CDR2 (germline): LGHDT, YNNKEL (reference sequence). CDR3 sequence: CATTSGRTRSEAFF. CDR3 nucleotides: TGTGCCACCACTTCCGGCCGGACTCGGAGTGAAGCTTTCTTT.

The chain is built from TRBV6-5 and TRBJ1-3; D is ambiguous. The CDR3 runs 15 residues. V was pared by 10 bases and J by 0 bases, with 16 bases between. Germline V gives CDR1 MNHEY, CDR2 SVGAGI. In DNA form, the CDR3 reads TGTGCCACCGTCGCAGGCCCAATCTCTGGAAACACCATATATTTT. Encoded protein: CATVAGPISGNTIYF.